The clone carrying this T cell receptor (beta chain) was seen once. The assay was immunoSEQ multiplex PCR, and TCRdb's table has in-frame clones only and misses some. The repertoire holds about 74,000 clones, with about 95% as singletons. This sample stems from a study of technical replicates of blood from several donors. The germline V gene has CDR1 MDHEN and CDR2 SYDVKM. This CDR3 has 12 amino acids. With 7 bases removed from V and 2 bases from J, the gap between germline ends came to 8 bases. V gene TRBV28 combines with J gene TRBJ1-2; unclear D gene. This TCR derives from a human donor in good health. Sequenced: T cells isolated from PBMCs. The CDR3 DNA is TGTGCCAGCACACCCAGGAACTATGGCTACACCTTC. It codes for CASTPRNYGYTF.